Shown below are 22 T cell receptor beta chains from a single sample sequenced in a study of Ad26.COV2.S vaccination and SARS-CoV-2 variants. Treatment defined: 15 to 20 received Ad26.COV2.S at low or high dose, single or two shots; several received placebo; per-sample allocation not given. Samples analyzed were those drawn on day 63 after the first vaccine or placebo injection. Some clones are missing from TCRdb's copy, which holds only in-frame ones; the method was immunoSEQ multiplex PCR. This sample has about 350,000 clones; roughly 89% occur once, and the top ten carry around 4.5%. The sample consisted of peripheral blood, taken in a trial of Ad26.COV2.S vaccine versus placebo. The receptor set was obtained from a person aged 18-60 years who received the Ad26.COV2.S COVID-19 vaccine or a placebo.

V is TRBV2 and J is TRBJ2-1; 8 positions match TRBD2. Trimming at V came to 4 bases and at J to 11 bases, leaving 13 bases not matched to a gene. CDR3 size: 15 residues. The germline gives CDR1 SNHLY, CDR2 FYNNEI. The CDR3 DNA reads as TGTGCCAGCAGTGCCAGAAGCGGGACTAGTACCCAGCAGTTCTTC. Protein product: CASSARSGTSTQQFF.

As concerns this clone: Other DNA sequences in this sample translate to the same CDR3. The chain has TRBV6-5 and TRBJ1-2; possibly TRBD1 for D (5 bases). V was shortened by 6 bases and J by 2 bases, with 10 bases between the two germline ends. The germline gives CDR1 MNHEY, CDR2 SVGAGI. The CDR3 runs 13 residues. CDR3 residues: CASRATANYGYTF. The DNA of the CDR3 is TGTGCCAGCAGGGCGACAGCGAACTATGGCTACACCTTC.

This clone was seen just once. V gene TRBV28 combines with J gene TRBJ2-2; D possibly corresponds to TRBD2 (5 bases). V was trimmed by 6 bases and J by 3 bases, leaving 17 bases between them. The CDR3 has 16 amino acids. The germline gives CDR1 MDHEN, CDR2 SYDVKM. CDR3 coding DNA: TGTGCCAGCAGCCGGGAAGGACCTGGGGACACCGGGGAGCTGTTTTTT. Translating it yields CASSREGPGDTGELFF. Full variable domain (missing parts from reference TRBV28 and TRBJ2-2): DVKVTQSSRYLVKRTGEKVFLECVQDMDHENMFWYRQDPGLGLRLIYFSYDVKMKEKGDIPEGYSVSREKKERFSLILESASTNQTSMYLCASSREGPGDTGELFFGEGSRLTVL.

The CDR3: CASSHLAGAFEQYF. The DNA for the CDR3 is TGCGCCAGCAGCCATTTAGCGGGAGCCTTCGAGCAGTACTTC. This chain connects TRBV5-1 to TRBJ2-7, with 9 bases lining up with TRBD2. The ends lost 4 bases at V and 6 bases at J; junction bases unmatched: 8. CDR1 and CDR2 from the germline V gene are SGHRS and YFSETQ. CDR3 size: 14 residues.

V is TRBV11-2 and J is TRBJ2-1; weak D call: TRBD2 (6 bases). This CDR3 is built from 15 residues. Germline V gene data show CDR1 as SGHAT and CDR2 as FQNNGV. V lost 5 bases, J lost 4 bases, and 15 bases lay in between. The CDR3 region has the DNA TGTGCCAGCAGCCCACCCGGACTACCTTACAATGAGCAGTTCTTC. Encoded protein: CASSPPGLPYNEQFF.

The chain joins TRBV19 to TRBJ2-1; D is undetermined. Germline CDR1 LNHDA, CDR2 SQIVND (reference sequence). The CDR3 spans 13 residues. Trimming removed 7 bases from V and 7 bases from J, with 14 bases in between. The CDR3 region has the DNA TGTGCCAGTACCCAAGGCCCAGGTAATGAGCAGTTCTTC. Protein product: CASTQGPGNEQFF.

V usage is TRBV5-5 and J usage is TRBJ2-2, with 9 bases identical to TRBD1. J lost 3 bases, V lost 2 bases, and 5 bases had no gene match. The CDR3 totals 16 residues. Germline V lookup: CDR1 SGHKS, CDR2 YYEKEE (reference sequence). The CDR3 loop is CASSFQQGAYTGELFF. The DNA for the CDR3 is TGTGCCAGCAGCTTCCAACAGGGGGCGTACACCGGGGAGCTGTTTTTT.

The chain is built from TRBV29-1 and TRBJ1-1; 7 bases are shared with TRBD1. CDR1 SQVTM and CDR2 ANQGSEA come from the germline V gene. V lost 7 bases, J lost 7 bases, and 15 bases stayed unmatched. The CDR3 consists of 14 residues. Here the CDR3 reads CSAHTAGQRDEAFF. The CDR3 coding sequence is TGCAGCGCCCACACCGCGGGACAGAGAGATGAAGCTTTCTTT.

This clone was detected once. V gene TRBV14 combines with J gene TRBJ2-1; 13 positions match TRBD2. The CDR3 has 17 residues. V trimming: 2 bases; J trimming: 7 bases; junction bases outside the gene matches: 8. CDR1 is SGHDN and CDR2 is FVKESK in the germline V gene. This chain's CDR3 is CASSQLGLAGVGNEQFF. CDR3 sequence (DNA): TGTGCCAGCAGCCAACTTGGACTAGCGGGAGTAGGTAATGAGCAGTTCTTC.

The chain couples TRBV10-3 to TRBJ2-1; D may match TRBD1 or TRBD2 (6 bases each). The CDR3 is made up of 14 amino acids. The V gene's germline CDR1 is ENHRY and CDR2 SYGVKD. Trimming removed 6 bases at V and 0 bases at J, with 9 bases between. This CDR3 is CAIRGGDSYNEQFF. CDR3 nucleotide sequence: TGTGCCATCAGGGGGGGCGACTCCTACAATGAGCAGTTCTTC.

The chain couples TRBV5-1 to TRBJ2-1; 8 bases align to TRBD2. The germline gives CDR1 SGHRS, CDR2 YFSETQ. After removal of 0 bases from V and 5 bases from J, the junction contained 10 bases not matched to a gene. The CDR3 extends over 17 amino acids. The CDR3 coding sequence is TGCGCCAGCAGCTTGGGTGTTTCAAGCGGGAGTAACAATGAGCAGTTCTTC. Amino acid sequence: CASSLGVSSGSNNEQFF.

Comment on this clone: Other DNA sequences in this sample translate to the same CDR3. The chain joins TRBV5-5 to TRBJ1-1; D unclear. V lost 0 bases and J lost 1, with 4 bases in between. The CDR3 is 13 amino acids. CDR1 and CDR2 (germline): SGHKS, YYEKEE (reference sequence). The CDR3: CASSLAGNTEAFF. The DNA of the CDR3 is TGTGCCAGCAGCTTGGCAGGGAACACTGAAGCTTTCTTT.

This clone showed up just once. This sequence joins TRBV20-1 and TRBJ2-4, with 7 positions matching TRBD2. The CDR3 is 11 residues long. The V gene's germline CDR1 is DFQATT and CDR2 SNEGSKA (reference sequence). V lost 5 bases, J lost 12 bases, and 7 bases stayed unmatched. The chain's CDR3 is CSARDYTDQYF. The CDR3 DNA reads TGCAGTGCTCGGGACTATACCGATCAGTACTTC.

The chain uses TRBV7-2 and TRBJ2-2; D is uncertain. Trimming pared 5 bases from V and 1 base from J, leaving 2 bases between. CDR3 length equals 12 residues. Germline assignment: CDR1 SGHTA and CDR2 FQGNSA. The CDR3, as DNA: TGTGCCAGCAGCGTGAACACCGGGGAGCTGTTTTTT. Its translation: CASSVNTGELFF. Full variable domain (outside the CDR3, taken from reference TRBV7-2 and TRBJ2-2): GAGVSQSPSNKVTEKGKDVELRCDPISGHTALYWYRQSLGQGLEFLIYFQGNSAPDKSGLPSDRFSAERTGGSVSTLTIQRTQQEDSAVYLCASSVNTGELFFGEGSRLTVL.

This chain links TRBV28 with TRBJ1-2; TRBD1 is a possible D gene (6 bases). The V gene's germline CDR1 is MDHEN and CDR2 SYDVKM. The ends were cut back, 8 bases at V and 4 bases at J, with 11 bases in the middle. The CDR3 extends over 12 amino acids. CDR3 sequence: CASGTSTYGYTF. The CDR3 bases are TGTGCCAGCGGGACATCGACCTATGGCTACACCTTC.

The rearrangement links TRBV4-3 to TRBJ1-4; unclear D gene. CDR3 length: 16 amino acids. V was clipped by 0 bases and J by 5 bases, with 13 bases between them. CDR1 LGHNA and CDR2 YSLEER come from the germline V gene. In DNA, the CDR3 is TGCGCCAGCAGCCAAGAAAGACGCGGGGTGAATGAAAAACTGTTTTTT. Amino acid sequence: CASSQERRGVNEKLFF.

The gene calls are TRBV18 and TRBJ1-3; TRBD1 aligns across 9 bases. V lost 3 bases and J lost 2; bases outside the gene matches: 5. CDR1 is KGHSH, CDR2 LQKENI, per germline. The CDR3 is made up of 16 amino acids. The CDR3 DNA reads TGTGCCAGCTCACCCGTACAGGGGGCGCCTGGAAACACCATATATTTT. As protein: CASSPVQGAPGNTIYF.

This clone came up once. The CDR3 coding sequence is TGTGCCAGCAGCTGGGGAAGTCTGAACACTGAAGCTTTCTTT. Its protein product is CASSWGSLNTEAFF. The chain is built from TRBV7-9 and TRBJ1-1; D gene unclear. This CDR3 is built from 14 residues. Trimming took off 4 bases at V and 0 bases at J, with 9 bases between the two ends. The germline gives CDR1 SEHNR, CDR2 FQNEAQ (reference sequence). The variable domain in full, with the rest retrieved from reference TRBV7-9 and TRBJ1-1, is DTGVSQNPRHKITKRGQNVTFRCDPISEHNRLYWYRQTLGQGPEFLTYFQNEAQLEKSRLLSDRFSAERPKGSFSTLEIQRTEQGDSAMYLCASSWGSLNTEAFFGQGTRLTVV.

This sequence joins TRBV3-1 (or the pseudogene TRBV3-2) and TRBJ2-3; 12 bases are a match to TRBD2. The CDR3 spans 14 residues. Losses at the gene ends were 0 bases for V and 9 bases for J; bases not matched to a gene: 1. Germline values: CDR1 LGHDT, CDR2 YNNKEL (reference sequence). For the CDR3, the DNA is TGTGCCAGCAGCCAAGAACTAGCGGGGGGAACGCAGTATTTT. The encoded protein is CASSQELAGGTQYF.

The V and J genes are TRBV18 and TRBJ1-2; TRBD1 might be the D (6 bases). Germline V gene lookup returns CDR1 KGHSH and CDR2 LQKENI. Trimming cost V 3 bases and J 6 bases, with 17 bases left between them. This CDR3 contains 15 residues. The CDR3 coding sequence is TGTGCCAGCTCACCTCTAACTGGACAGAGCGATGGCTACACCTTC. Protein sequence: CASSPLTGQSDGYTF.

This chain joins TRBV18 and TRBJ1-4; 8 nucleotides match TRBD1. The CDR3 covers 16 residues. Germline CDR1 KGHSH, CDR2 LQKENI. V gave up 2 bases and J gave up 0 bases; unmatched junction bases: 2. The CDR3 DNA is TGTGCCAGCTCACCAGACAGGGGCGCAACTAATGAAAAACTGTTTTTT. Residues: CASSPDRGATNEKLFF.

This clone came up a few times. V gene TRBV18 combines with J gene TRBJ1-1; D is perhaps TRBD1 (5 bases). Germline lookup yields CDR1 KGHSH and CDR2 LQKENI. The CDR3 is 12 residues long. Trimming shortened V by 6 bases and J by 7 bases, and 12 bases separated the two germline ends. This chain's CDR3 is CASSRRDSEAFF. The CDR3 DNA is TGTGCCAGCTCGCGCCGTGACAGTGAAGCTTTCTTT.